This TCR beta chain was identified during a study of spatial heterogeneity in lung cancer. Study at large: Sequence detection consistently recorded a greater number of beta-chain than alpha-chain sequences.

Whole-study results and caveats: Blood carried ubiquitous expanded tumor TCRs more at resection than follow-up.

This clonotype showed up many times. The antigen is not known. The CDR3 contains 15 residues. Trimming removed 7 bases at V and 1 base at J, with 17 bases between. CDR1 MNHNS and CDR2 SASEGT come from the germline V gene. Time point noted: sample taken at primary tumor resection. Tumor, nontumor lung or frozen PBMC supplied whole RNA, sequenced without sorting. Samples came from approximately 65 TRACERx patients with untreated early-stage lung cancer. TCRdb analysed the 5' RACE reads with MiXCR anew, one entry per CDR3 protein. The profile shows around 19,000 distinct CDR3 sequences, 19% of them singletons.

The starting material was PBMCs, obtained at surgery. The receptor comes from a male donor with early-stage non-small cell lung cancer. The chain uses TRBV6-1 and TRBJ2-7, with D possibly being TRBD1 (6 bases). CDR3 protein: CASKRGSTTSYEQYF. CDR3 in DNA: TGTGCCAGCAAAAGGGGGTCCACGACTTCCTACGAGCAGTACTTC.